This entry lists 23 T cell receptor beta chains sequenced from one sample in a study of CD8 T cells in ankylosing spondylitis. These receptors have no identified antigens. Notes on the study in general: For ankylosing spondylitis blood, a TCR beta motif of about eight highly homologous variants appeared characteristic.

From the 5' RACE reads, TCRdb called clonotypes with MiXCR, one entry per CDR3 protein. Of 500,000 or so distinct CDR3 sequences listed, about 5.2% are singletons. The sequencing sample was made of blood, either unsorted or a sorted T cell fraction (not recorded which). These receptors were taken from a male donor with ankylosing spondylitis.

The chain carries TRBV5-1 and TRBJ2-6; D is unresolved. This CDR3 is built from 17 residues. Germline V lookup: CDR1 SGHRS, CDR2 YFSETQ. V was clipped by 0 bases and J by 1 base, with 11 bases between them. The CDR3 reads CASSLDPAGSGANVLTF. CDR3 coding DNA: TGCGCCAGCAGCTTGGACCCTGCCGGTTCTGGGGCCAACGTCCTGACTTTC.

The table lists this clonotype with many counts. The chain couples TRBV12-3 or TRBV12-4 to TRBJ1-5; D unclear. This CDR3 is 15 amino acids long. Deletions cut 5 bases from V and 6 bases from J, with 17 bases between. This CDR3 is CASSGQSGIGQPQHF. The CDR3 coding sequence is TGTGCCAGCAGTGGGCAAAGTGGGATCGGTCAGCCCCAGCATTTT.

This clonotype was observed at least ten times. The chain uses TRBV5-1 and TRBJ1-4; D unclear. The germline CDR1 and CDR2 sequences are SGHRS and YFSETQ. V lost 4 bases and J lost 8, with 15 bases in between. The CDR3 runs 14 residues. Written as DNA, the CDR3 is TGCGCCAGCAGCCCCGGTACTACTTGGGAAAAACTGTTTTTT. This codes for CASSPGTTWEKLFF.

This clonotype has ten or more counts. The chain uses TRBV5-1 and TRBJ2-1; possible D gene TRBD2, 6 bases. Germline CDR1 is SGHRS and CDR2 is YFSETQ. CDR3 length: 15 amino acids. Trimming left V 0 bases short and J 4 bases short, with 11 bases between. The CDR3 region is CASSLVVAVYNEQFF. CDR3 coding DNA: TGCGCCAGCAGCTTGGTGGTAGCGGTATACAATGAGCAGTTCTTC.

This clonotype appeared many times. The CDR3 reads CASSRDSYNEQFF. CDR3 sequence (DNA): TGTGCCAGCAGTCGGGACAGCTACAATGAGCAGTTCTTC. This rearrangement joins TRBV28 to TRBJ2-1; TRBD1 matches at 7 bases. With V trimmed by 5 bases and J by 3 bases, 1 base remained unmatched. The CDR3 is 13 residues long. Germline V lookup: CDR1 MDHEN, CDR2 SYDVKM.

There are many counts of this clonotype. V is TRBV5-1 and J is TRBJ2-1; no definite D call. The CDR3 is 14 residues long. CDR1 and CDR2 (germline): SGHRS, YFSETQ. V gave up 0 bases and J gave up 8 bases, with 12 bases separating them. The CDR3 protein is CASSLGAVDDEQFF. The DNA of the CDR3 is TGCGCCAGCAGCTTGGGGGCAGTGGACGATGAGCAGTTCTTC.

Many counts were recorded for this clonotype. This chain connects TRBV27 to TRBJ1-5; D uncertain. V was trimmed by 6 bases and J by 5 bases, leaving 17 bases between them. The CDR3 runs to 15 residues. CDR1 MNHEY and CDR2 SMNVEV come from the germline V gene (reference sequence). The CDR3 nucleotides are TGTGCCAGCAGCACCAATCCGGGCAATCATCAGCCCCAGCATTTT. This codes for CASSTNPGNHQPQHF.

This clonotype was seen many times. V is TRBV7-3 and J is TRBJ2-3, with D possibly being TRBD2 (5 bases). V was trimmed by 0 bases and J by 0 bases, leaving 7 bases between them. This CDR3 is 15 amino acids long. CDR1 and CDR2 from the germline V gene are SGHTA and FQGTGA. CDR3 region: CASSLTRESTDTQYF. The CDR3 nucleotides read TGTGCCAGCAGCTTAACAAGGGAGAGCACAGATACGCAGTATTTT.

In its sample, this clonotype was seen many times. V gene TRBV5-1 combines with J gene TRBJ1-1, with D hard to call. Germline CDR1 SGHRS, CDR2 YFSETQ. V lost 2 bases, J lost 1 base, and 12 bases lay in between. The CDR3 loop spans 15 amino acids. The CDR3 loop reads CASSFTIQKNTEAFF. CDR3 sequence (DNA): TGCGCCAGCAGCTTTACCATACAGAAGAACACTGAAGCTTTCTTT.

This clonotype has a count of ten or more. The V gene is TRBV6-1, the J gene TRBJ2-7, with D maybe TRBD2 (5 bases). Germline lookup yields CDR1 MNHNS and CDR2 SASEGT. With 5 bases removed from V and 3 bases from J, the gap between germline ends came to 11 bases. CDR3 length: 13 residues. CDR3 loop: CASSTGLVYEQYF. CDR3 DNA sequence: TGTGCCAGCAGTACCGGACTCGTCTACGAGCAGTACTTC.

This clonotype was observed at least ten times. The V gene is TRBV28, the J gene TRBJ2-7, with TRBD1 matching 12 bases. Per the germline V gene, CDR1 is MDHEN and CDR2 is SYDVKM. The CDR3 consists of 13 residues. After removal of 8 bases from V and 4 bases from J, the junction contained 3 bases not matched to a gene. This CDR3 reads CASGTGGRYEQYF. As DNA, the CDR3 is TGTGCCAGCGGGACAGGGGGCAGATACGAGCAGTACTTC.

This clonotype was recorded a few times. V gene TRBV7-9 combines with J gene TRBJ1-1; D gene uncertain. Trimming left V 1 base short and J 8 bases short, with 14 bases between. Germline CDR1 SEHNR, CDR2 FQNEAQ (reference sequence). CDR3 length: 14 residues. The CDR3 sequence: CASSLDQVLNEAFF. The CDR3 DNA reads TGTGCCAGCAGCTTAGATCAGGTTCTGAACGAAGCTTTCTTT.

This clonotype was counted many times. The CDR3 region has the DNA TGTGCCAGCAGTTCACTAGCGCCGGCAGGGGATACGCAGTATTTT. Amino acid sequence: CASSSLAPAGDTQYF. The chain recombines TRBV28 with TRBJ2-3; 7 bases match TRBD2. This CDR3 spans 15 amino acids. Trimming cost V 4 bases and J 6 bases; bases outside gene matches: 10. Germline CDR1 and CDR2: MDHEN and SYDVKM.

This clonotype showed up just a few times. V and J are TRBV24-1 and TRBJ1-4, with 7 nucleotides matching TRBD1. V lost 6 bases, J lost 5 bases, and 11 bases stayed unmatched. The CDR3 has 16 residues. Germline CDR1 reads KGHDR; CDR2 reads SFDVKD. Written as DNA, the CDR3 is TGTGCCACCAGTCCCACTCGGGACAGCTACAATGAAAAACTGTTTTTT. Protein: CATSPTRDSYNEKLFF.

This clonotype was picked up many times. The V gene is TRBV24-1, the J gene TRBJ1-2, with a weak D call TRBD1 (5 bases). There are 16 residues in the CDR3. Germline CDR1 KGHDR, CDR2 SFDVKD. Trimming left V 3 bases short and J 4 bases short, with 17 bases between. CDR3 protein: CATSDTTDSPSYGYTF. CDR3 in DNA: TGTGCCACCAGTGATACGACTGACAGCCCCTCCTATGGCTACACCTTC.

This clonotype was recorded at least ten times. As DNA, the CDR3 is TGTGCCAGCAGTACCCGGACAGGGGGCTACGAGCAGTACTTC. Protein: CASSTRTGGYEQYF. The rearrangement links TRBV6-1 to TRBJ2-7, with 10 bases aligning to TRBD1. This CDR3 contains 14 residues. Per the germline V gene, CDR1 is MNHNS and CDR2 is SASEGT. Trimming at V came to 5 bases and at J to 3 bases, leaving 4 bases not matched to a gene.

Note on this clonotype: This may be a read error, as it is one base from a much larger clone. A read error is likely, as this CDR3 ends without the conserved phenylalanine or tryptophan. The V call is TRBV7-2, the J call TRBJ2-1; D may be TRBD2 (6 bases). Trimming stripped 6 bases from V and 4 bases from J, with 16 bases between. In germline, CDR1 is SGHTA, CDR2 FQGNSA. The CDR3 extends over 15 amino acids. CDR3 protein: CASSLDYQRYNEQFL. The CDR3 DNA sequence: TGTGCCAGCAGTTTGGACTACCAGAGGTACAATGAGCAGTTCCTC.

The sample holds many counts of this clonotype. V gene TRBV20-1 combines with J gene TRBJ2-7, with D maybe TRBD1 (6 bases). Per germline, CDR1 DFQATT and CDR2 SNEGSKA (reference sequence). The CDR3 loop spans 12 amino acids. Trimming pared 6 bases from V and 1 base from J, leaving 10 bases between. The CDR3 DNA reads TGCAGTGCCGGGACACCATCCTACGAGCAGTACTTC. It encodes CSAGTPSYEQYF.

There are many counts of this clonotype. This chain links TRBV7-9 with TRBJ2-4, with 10 bases aligning to TRBD2. This CDR3 region has 16 residues. Trimming took 5 bases from V and 0 from J; bases not matched to a gene: 4. Germline assignment: CDR1 SEHNR and CDR2 FQNEAQ (reference sequence). The CDR3 loop reads CASSAASGRAKNIQYF. CDR3 in DNA: TGTGCCAGCAGCGCCGCTAGCGGGAGAGCCAAAAACATTCAGTACTTC.

The chain couples TRBV5-1 to TRBJ2-1; 10 bases map to TRBD1. J was trimmed by 5 bases and V by 2 bases; bases with no gene match: 4. Germline V lookup: CDR1 SGHRS, CDR2 YFSETQ. The CDR3 has 15 residues. The CDR3 sequence: CASSFRTGGDNEQFF. The CDR3, as DNA: TGCGCCAGCAGCTTTAGGACAGGGGGTGACAATGAGCAGTTCTTC.

To note about this clonotype: An end of the junction does not agree with germline; a read error may underlie this. The V and J genes are TRBV20-1 and TRBJ1-6; D not resolved. The CDR3 has 12 residues. Looked up from germline, CDR1 is DFQATT and CDR2 is SNEGSKA (reference sequence). The CDR3 loop reads CRASDLISPLHF. Written as DNA, the CDR3 is TGCAGAGCTAGTGATTTAATTTCACCCCTCCACTTT.

There are many counts of this clonotype. V is TRBV3-1 and J is TRBJ1-2; D gene unclear. Trimming pared 0 bases from V and 0 bases from J, leaving 8 bases between. Germline lookup yields CDR1 LGHDT and CDR2 YNNKEL (reference sequence). The CDR3 is 15 amino acids. The CDR3 bases are TGTGCCAGCAGCCAAGAACCCGGGACTAACTATGGCTACACCTTC. Its protein is CASSQEPGTNYGYTF. The whole variable domain, remainder taken from reference TRBV3-1 and TRBJ1-2, is DTAVSQTPKYLVTQMGNDKSIKCEQNLGHDTMYWYKQDSKKFLKIMFSYNNKELIINETVPNRFSPKSPDKAHLNLHINSLELGDSAVYFCASSQEPGTNYGYTFGSGTRLTVV.

This clonotype was observed many times. This chain links TRBV7-2 with TRBJ2-1; 10 positions match TRBD2. This CDR3 contains 18 residues. Germline V gene lookup returns CDR1 SGHTA and CDR2 FQGNSA. With V trimmed by 0 bases and J by 7 bases, 12 bases remained unmatched. CDR3 DNA sequence: TGTGCCAGCAGCTTAGCCAAGACCCTAGCGGGAGTTGTAAATGAGCAGTTCTTC. It is translated as CASSLAKTLAGVVNEQFF.